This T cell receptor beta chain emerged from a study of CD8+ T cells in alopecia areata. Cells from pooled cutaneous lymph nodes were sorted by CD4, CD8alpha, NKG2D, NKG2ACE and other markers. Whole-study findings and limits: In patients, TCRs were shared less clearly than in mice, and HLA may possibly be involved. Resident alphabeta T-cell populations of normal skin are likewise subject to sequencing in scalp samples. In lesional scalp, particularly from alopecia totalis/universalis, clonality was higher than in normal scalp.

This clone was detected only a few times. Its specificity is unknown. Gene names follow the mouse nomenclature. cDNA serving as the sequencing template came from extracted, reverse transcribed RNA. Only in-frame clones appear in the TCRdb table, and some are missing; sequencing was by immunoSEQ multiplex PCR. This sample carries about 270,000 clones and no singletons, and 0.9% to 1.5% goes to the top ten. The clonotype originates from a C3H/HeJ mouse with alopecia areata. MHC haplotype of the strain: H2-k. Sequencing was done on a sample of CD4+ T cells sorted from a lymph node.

The sequenced CDR3 bases are TGTGCCAGCAGGCGTACAGGGGGCGCGAGTGCAGAA. Translating it yields CASRRTGGASAE. The full CDR3 reads CASRRTGGASAETLYF. The genes are TRBV13-3 and TRBJ2-3, with TRBD1 identical over 9 bases. Read coverage stops 4 residues before the CDR3 terminus; the germline J gene supplies the remainder. The CDR3 sequence is 16 residues long. Trimming cost V 5 bases and J 0 bases; bases outside gene matches: 7. CDR1 and CDR2 (germline): NNHDY, SYVADS.